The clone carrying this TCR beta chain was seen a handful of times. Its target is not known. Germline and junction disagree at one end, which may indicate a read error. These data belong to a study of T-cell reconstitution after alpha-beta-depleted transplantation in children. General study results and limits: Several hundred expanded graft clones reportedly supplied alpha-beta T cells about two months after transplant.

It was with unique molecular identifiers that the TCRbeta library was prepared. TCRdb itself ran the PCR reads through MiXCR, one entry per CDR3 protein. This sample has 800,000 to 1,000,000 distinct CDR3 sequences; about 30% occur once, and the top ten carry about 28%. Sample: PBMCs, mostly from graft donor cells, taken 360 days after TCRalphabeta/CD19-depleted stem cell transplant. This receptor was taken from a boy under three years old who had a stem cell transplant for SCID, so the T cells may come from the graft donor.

The DNA of the CDR3 is TGTGCCAGCAGTTTCCCGGAGGGCAGTCCTCGTTTC. Translating gives CASSFPEGSPRF. The chain recombines TRBV12-3 or TRBV12-4 with TRBJ2-7, with a weak D call TRBD2 (6 bases). The CDR3 contains 12 residues.